The T cell receptor (beta chain) described here comes from a study of cytomegalovirus exposure and HLA in healthy donors. Broader study findings: With later analysis, a missense DCLRE1C variant became linked to TCR beta V- and J-gene trimming. Associated with cytomegalovirus, according to the listing, were 150 to 200 TCR beta chains.

Remarks on this clone: Its antigen is still unknown.

With 60 Vbeta and 13 Jbeta primers, the PCR was carried out. Sequencing used immunoSEQ multiplex PCR; TCRdb keeps in-frame clones, though not all of them. Among about 140,000 clones listed, roughly 80% were seen once. Germline V lookup: CDR1 KGHSH, CDR2 LQKENI. V dropped 2 bases and J dropped 4; count of bases not matched to a gene: 7. The CDR3 extends over 17 amino acids. The sample consisted of PBMCs. The source of this sequence is a woman between 50 and 59 years old in good health and CMV-seropositive. The rearrangement links TRBV18 to TRBJ2-6, with 8 bases lining up with TRBD1. The CDR3 coding sequence is TGTGCCAGCTCACCAGGGACAGGCCAAGGGGGGGCCAACGTCCTGACTTTC. This translates into CASSPGTGQGGANVLTF.